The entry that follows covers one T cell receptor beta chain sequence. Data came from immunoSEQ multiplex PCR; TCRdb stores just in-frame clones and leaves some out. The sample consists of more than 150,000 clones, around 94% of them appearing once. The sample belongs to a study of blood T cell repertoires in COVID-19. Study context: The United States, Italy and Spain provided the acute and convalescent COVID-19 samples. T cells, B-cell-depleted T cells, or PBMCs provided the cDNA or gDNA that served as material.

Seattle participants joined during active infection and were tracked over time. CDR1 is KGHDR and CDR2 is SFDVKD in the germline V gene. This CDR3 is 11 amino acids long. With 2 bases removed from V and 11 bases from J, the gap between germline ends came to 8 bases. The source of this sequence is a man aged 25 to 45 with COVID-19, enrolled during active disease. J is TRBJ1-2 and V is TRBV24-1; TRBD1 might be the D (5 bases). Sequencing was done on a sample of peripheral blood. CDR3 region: CATSDSRVYTF. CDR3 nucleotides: TGTGCCACCAGTGATTCCAGGGTGTACACCTTC.